The 30 T cell receptor beta chains reported below all come from one sample, sequenced in a study of spatial heterogeneity in lung cancer (dated by TCRdb to about 2019). The sample's time point label, decoded: sample taken at primary tumor resection. For TCR sequencing, whole RNA was extracted from tumor and nontumor lung tissue, or from cryopreserved PBMC samples, and no cell sorting was done. The library came from 5' RACE. The sequencer listed for this sample is NextSeq 500. The raw public data were reprocessed by TCRdb itself: fastp quality trimming at Q25, MiXCR clonotype calling, in-frame beta chains only. CDR3 protein sequences are deduplicated, and each keeps its most common genes and DNA. This sample lists thousands of distinct CDR3 sequences; about 7.7% were detected once. The leading ten clones occupy around four fifths of the sample. The source material was PBMCs, sampled at surgery. These receptors came from a male donor with early-stage non-small cell lung cancer.

This clonotype was seen at least ten times. This beta chain represents an off-target read in a library built for alpha chains; its size is of limited meaning. The rearrangement uses TRBV11-2 and TRBJ2-5; 10 nucleotides agree with TRBD1. V lost 3 bases and J lost 5; bases outside the gene matches: 12. The CDR3 runs to 17 residues. Germline CDR1 and CDR2: SGHAT and FQNNGV. CDR3 loop: CASSFTRGGQGRETQYF. CDR3 DNA: TGTGCCAGCAGCTTCACGCGAGGGGGACAGGGGAGGGAGACCCAGTACTTC.

This clonotype was found many times. Because the library targeted alpha chains, this beta chain is an off-target read whose size means little. The rearrangement joins TRBV19 to TRBJ2-7, with 12 positions matching TRBD1. CDR3 length: 15 residues. The ends lost 3 bases at V and 2 bases at J; junction bases unmatched: 2. Germline values: CDR1 LNHDA, CDR2 SQIVND (reference sequence). CDR3 sequence (DNA): TGTGCCAGTAGTATCGGGACAGGGGGCCCCTACGAGCAGTACTTC. This encodes CASSIGTGGPYEQYF. Filled out from reference TRBV19 and TRBJ2-7, the complete variable domain reads DGGITQSPKYLFRKEGQNVTLSCEQNLNHDAMYWYRQDPGQGLRLIYYSQIVNDFQKGDIAEGYSVSREKKESFPLTVTSAQKNPTAFYLCASSIGTGGPYEQYFGPGTRLTVT.

In this sample, this clonotype turned up many times. Within a library made for alpha chains, this beta chain is off target, and its count is uninformative. The rearrangement joins TRBV5-1 to TRBJ1-2; weak D call: TRBD1 (6 bases). V lost 4 bases and J 8 bases, leaving 21 bases between the germline ends. The length of the CDR3 is 15 residues. Per the germline V gene, CDR1 is SGHRS and CDR2 is YFSETQ. DNA of the CDR3: TGCGCCAGCAGCCCCGAACAGGGAATGTCGGAGGGCTACACCTTC. Its protein product is CASSPEQGMSEGYTF.

This clonotype was observed many times. This beta chain turned up in a library designed for alpha chains; as an off-target read, its abundance says little. This chain links TRBV12-3 or TRBV12-4 with TRBJ2-1; perhaps TRBD2 as D (6 bases). The length of the CDR3 is 14 residues. Between the trimmed V and J ends, which lost 3 bases and 9 bases, there was a span of 15 bases. The DNA of the CDR3 is TGTGCCAGCAGTTTGGGGGGAGGTGTCGGTGAGCAGTTCTTC. Translated: CASSLGGGVGEQFF.

This clonotype was detected many times. In a library made to pick up alpha chains, this beta chain is a stray read with a size that means little. The chain combines TRBV28 with TRBJ2-7, with D tentatively TRBD1 (6 bases). V was clipped by 5 bases and J by 3 bases, with 8 bases between them. The CDR3 runs 12 residues. Germline CDR1 reads MDHEN; CDR2 reads SYDVKM. The CDR3 spells CASSDRFYEQYF. CDR3 bases: TGTGCCAGCAGTGACAGGTTCTACGAGCAGTACTTC.

This clonotype occurred many times. Since the library was made to target alpha chains, this beta chain is a stray read and its abundance is not meaningful. This chain connects TRBV7-9 to TRBJ2-1; TRBD1 agrees at 10 bases. Germline trimming cut 5 bases from V and 15 bases from J; bases unmatched to any gene: 4. The V gene's germline CDR1 is SEHNR and CDR2 FQNEAQ (reference sequence). CDR3 size: 11 residues. CDR3 in amino acids: CASSPWDRGFF. CDR3 bases: TGTGCCAGCAGCCCGTGGGACAGGGGGTTCTTC. Based on the CDR3 plus reference TRBV7-9 and TRBJ2-1, the full variable domain is DTGVSQNPRHKITKRGQNVTFRCDPISEHNRLYWYRQTLGQGPEFLTYFQNEAQLEKSRLLSDRFSAERPKGSFSTLEIQRTEQGDSAMYLCASSPWDRGFFGPGTRLTVL.

Comments on this clonotype: With the library built for alpha chains, this beta chain is off target and its frequency is not meaningful. This chain joins TRBV7-6 and TRBJ2-5; 9 bases agree with TRBD1. The germline V gene encodes CDR1 SGHVS and CDR2 FNYEAQ. CDR3 length equals 16 residues. After removal of 5 bases from V and 5 bases from J, the junction contained 12 bases not matched to a gene. CDR3 coding DNA: TGTGCCAGCAGCCCGCAATCACAGGGGGCCGGGGAGACCCAGTACTTC. Translated: CASSPQSQGAGETQYF.

Notes on this clonotype: This beta chain was picked up by a library intended for alpha chains and is off target, so its count carries little meaning. The chain employs TRBV4-1 and TRBJ2-5, with 10 bases identical to TRBD2. The CDR3 covers 14 residues. Germline trimming cut 9 bases from V and 1 base from J; bases unmatched to any gene: 5. Germline-derived CDR1 and CDR2 are MGHRA and YSYEKL. The CDR3 nucleotides are TGCGCCAGTCAACTAGCGGGGCTCCAAGAGACCCAGTACTTC. Amino acids: CASQLAGLQETQYF.

The sample holds many counts of this clonotype. Because this beta chain is a stray read in a library intended to capture alpha chains, its abundance should not be given much weight. The chain carries TRBV20-1 and TRBJ1-1; a possible D gene is TRBD1 (6 bases). Germline CDR1 reads DFQATT; CDR2 reads SNEGSKA (reference sequence). The V end lost 4 bases, the J end lost 5 bases, and 17 bases lay between the germline ends. The CDR3 covers 14 residues. DNA for the CDR3: TGCAGTGCTACGGGGGCACAGGCACCGACTGAAGCTTTCTTT. Residues: CSATGAQAPTEAFF.

Comment on this clonotype: This beta chain came through as a stray read in a library set up for alpha chains, and its size says little. The chain has TRBV2 and TRBJ2-7, with TRBD2 matching 7 bases. CDR1 and CDR2 from the germline V gene are SNHLY and FYNNEI. The trim removed 1 base at V and 0 bases at J, leaving 9 bases unmatched. The CDR3 length is 17 residues. DNA of the CDR3: TGTGCCAGCAGTGAAGGAGGGGCTAGCGGTAGCTCCTACGAGCAGTACTTC. Protein: CASSEGGASGSSYEQYF.

This clonotype was observed a handful of times. As an off-target read in a library built for alpha chains, this beta chain has a frequency of little significance. V is TRBV6-2 or TRBV6-3 and J is TRBJ2-1; TRBD2 aligns across 11 bases. Germline V gene sequence: CDR1 MNHEY, CDR2 SVGEGT. CDR3 length: 14 amino acids. Losses at the gene ends were 10 bases for V and 12 bases for J; bases not matched to a gene: 14. The CDR3 DNA reads as TGTGCCATCTTGGGACTAGCGGCACCCCGAGTGCAGTTCTTC. This sequence encodes CAILGLAAPRVQFF.

This clonotype was observed at least ten times. This beta chain is a stray read from a library made for alpha chains; its abundance is not meaningful. The gene calls are TRBV7-8 and TRBJ2-5; the match to TRBD1 covers 7 bases. The CDR3 covers 17 residues. Per the germline V gene, CDR1 is SGHVS and CDR2 is FQNEAQ. Losses at the gene ends were 5 bases for V and 2 bases for J; bases not matched to a gene: 14. The CDR3 DNA sequence: TGTGCCAGCAGCGTACTCCCGGGCACAGGGGCTCAAGAGACCCAGTACTTC. Protein sequence: CASSVLPGTGAQETQYF.

There are a few counts of this clonotype. The size of this beta chain means little, since it is a stray read in a library made for alpha chains. V is TRBV7-2 and J is TRBJ2-1; D is uncertain. This CDR3 is 13 amino acids long. Germline loops: CDR1 SGHTA, CDR2 FQGNSA. With 5 bases removed from V and 5 bases from J, the gap between germline ends came to 10 bases. CDR3 in amino acids: CASSPSRDNEQFF. CDR3 coding DNA: TGTGCCAGCAGCCCATCTCGAGACAATGAGCAGTTCTTC.

Notes on this clonotype: Within a library made for alpha chains, this beta chain is off target, and its count is uninformative. This rearrangement joins TRBV11-3 to TRBJ1-1; D is possibly TRBD1 (5 bases). The CDR3 length is 14 residues. Trimming left V 5 bases short and J 2 bases short, with 12 bases between. Germline V lookup: CDR1 SGHNT, CDR2 YENEEA. The CDR3, as DNA: TGTGCCAGCAGCCCCGGACAAGGAAACACTGAAGCTTTCTTT. This encodes CASSPGQGNTEAFF.

This clonotype was detected many times. This beta chain is an unintended read in a library built for alpha chains; its size means little. The gene calls are TRBV20-1 and TRBJ2-3, with 8 bases lining up with TRBD2. The CDR3 has 16 residues. The V and J ends lost 1 base and 5 bases, in that order; junction bases with no gene match: 11. The V gene's germline CDR1 is DFQATT and CDR2 SNEGSKA (reference sequence). The CDR3 loop is CSARVDSSGIQDTQYF. The CDR3 DNA reads as TGCAGTGCTAGAGTCGATAGTAGCGGGATTCAAGATACGCAGTATTTT.

This clonotype has at least ten counts. Because this beta chain is a stray read in a library intended to capture alpha chains, its abundance should not be given much weight. This chain links TRBV5-1 with TRBJ2-5, with D unclear. The CDR3 sequence is 13 residues long. Germline V lookup: CDR1 SGHRS, CDR2 YFSETQ. V dropped 2 bases and J dropped 5 bases, with 10 bases sitting between them. In DNA form, the CDR3 reads TGCGCCAGCAGCTTAGGAGTTTTCGAGACCCAGTACTTC. Translated, it gives CASSLGVFETQYF.

Concerning this clonotype itself: Since the library was made to target alpha chains, this beta chain is a stray read and its abundance is not meaningful. The V and J genes are TRBV6-5 and TRBJ2-5; 9 bases line up with TRBD1. This CDR3 contains 17 residues. Germline V gene data show CDR1 as MNHEY and CDR2 as SVGAGI. The V and J ends lost 2 bases and 1 base, in that order; junction bases with no gene match: 8. CDR3 nucleotide sequence: TGTGCCAGCAGTTACGTCTTCACAGGGGGCCTCCAAGAGACCCAGTACTTC. Residues: CASSYVFTGGLQETQYF.

This clonotype was detected ten times or more. The library was prepared for alpha chains; this beta chain is a stray read, so its frequency means little. The V call is TRBV4-2, the J call TRBJ2-2, with 7 bases lining up with TRBD2. This CDR3 spans 18 amino acids. Trimming removed 0 bases from V and 0 bases from J; junction bases left unmatched: 7. Per the germline V gene, CDR1 is LGHNA and CDR2 is YNFKEQ. Here the CDR3 reads CASSQDWSGASNTGELFF. In nucleotides, the CDR3 is TGTGCCAGCAGCCAAGATTGGAGCGGGGCCTCGAACACCGGGGAGCTGTTTTTT.

This clonotype was counted at least ten times. This beta chain appears as a stray read in a library generated for alpha chains; its size is not informative. J is TRBJ2-7 and V is TRBV5-1; no reliable D call. The CDR3 loop spans 13 amino acids. Between the trimmed V and J ends, which lost 0 bases and 4 bases, there was a span of 8 bases. CDR1 and CDR2 (germline): SGHRS, YFSETQ. CDR3 protein: CASSLVYWYEQYF. DNA of the CDR3: TGCGCCAGCAGCTTGGTATACTGGTACGAGCAGTACTTC. Together with reference TRBV5-1 and TRBJ2-7, the CDR3 gives the full variable domain: KAGVTQTPRYLIKTRGQQVTLSCSPISGHRSVSWYQQTPGQGLQFLFEYFSETQRNKGNFPGRFSGRQFSNSRSEMNVSTLELGDSALYLCASSLVYWYEQYFGPGTRLTVT.

This clonotype was detected many times. Within a library made for alpha chains, this beta chain is off target, and its count is uninformative. The rearrangement uses TRBV7-2 and TRBJ2-5; no definite D call. Germline V gene data show CDR1 as SGHTA and CDR2 as FQGNSA. The V end was cut by 5 bases, the J end by 5 bases, with 9 bases between. The CDR3 has 12 amino acids. CDR3 region: CASSPLAETQYF. The CDR3 DNA reads as TGTGCCAGCAGCCCCCTCGCCGAGACCCAGTACTTC.

This clonotype was observed many times. Found in a library prepared for alpha chains, this beta chain is an off-target read, and its abundance has little meaning. The rearrangement uses TRBV9 and TRBJ2-5, with D uncertain. CDR1 SGDLS and CDR2 YYNGEE come from the germline V gene. The CDR3 spans 14 residues. The germline V and J ends were trimmed by 0 bases and 2 bases, with 8 bases remaining between them. The CDR3 region has the DNA TGTGCCAGCAGCGTAGGTGGGCCTCAAGAGACCCAGTACTTC. Translated, it gives CASSVGGPQETQYF. The full variable domain, in which reference TRBV9 and TRBJ2-5 provide the parts outside the CDR3, is DSGVTQTPKHLITATGQRVTLRCSPRSGDLSVYWYQQSLDQGLQFLIQYYNGEERAKGNILERFSAQQFPDLHSELNLSSLELGDSALYFCASSVGGPQETQYFGPGTRLLVL.

There are many counts of this clonotype. In a library made to pick up alpha chains, this beta chain is a stray read with a size that means little. The chain is built from TRBV7-2 and TRBJ1-5; 8 nucleotides line up with TRBD1. This CDR3 has 14 residues. V lost 4 bases, J lost 7 bases, and 6 bases stayed unmatched. Germline V gene sequence: CDR1 SGHTA, CDR2 FQGNSA. The CDR3 here is CASSSARGPQPQHF. In nucleotides, the CDR3 is TGTGCCAGCAGCTCAGCCAGGGGGCCACAGCCCCAGCATTTT. The variable domain in full, completed from reference TRBV7-2 and TRBJ1-5, reads GAGVSQSPSNKVTEKGKDVELRCDPISGHTALYWYRQSLGQGLEFLIYFQGNSAPDKSGLPSDRFSAERTGGSVSTLTIQRTQQEDSAVYLCASSSARGPQPQHFGDGTRLSIL.

This clonotype showed up just a few times. This beta chain is an off-target read within a library intended for alpha chains, so its frequency means little. The chain combines TRBV6-5 with TRBJ2-7; the match to TRBD1 covers 8 bases. Trimming removed 6 bases from V and 4 bases from J; junction bases left unmatched: 8. Germline-derived CDR1 and CDR2 are MNHEY and SVGAGI. This CDR3 has 14 residues. The CDR3 reads CASRQGALVYEQYF. The CDR3 DNA reads TGTGCCAGCAGGCAGGGGGCTTTAGTGTACGAGCAGTACTTC.

This clonotype was counted ten times or more. This beta chain slipped into a library made for alpha chains as a stray read, so its size is not meaningful. The genes are TRBV7-9 and TRBJ1-4; the D gene is possibly TRBD1 (6 bases). This CDR3 region has 14 residues. V was trimmed by 2 bases and J by 4 bases, leaving 8 bases between them. From germline, CDR1 is SEHNR and CDR2 FQNEAQ (reference sequence). CDR3 loop: CASSLTGSNEKLFF. CDR3 in DNA: TGTGCCAGCAGCTTAACAGGGAGTAATGAAAAACTGTTTTTT.

This clonotype was seen repeatedly, ten times or more. As an off-target read in a library built for alpha chains, this beta chain has a frequency of little significance. The chain links TRBV21-1 to TRBJ2-1; the table's D call, TRBD2, was not checked against the DNA. TRBV21-1 is deemed a pseudogene. The length of the CDR3 is 16 residues. The CDR3 bases are TGTGCCAGCAGCAAAAGGAAGGTGAGCGGGATTAATGAGCAGTTCTTC. Protein sequence: CASSKRKVSGINEQFF.

This clonotype was seen repeatedly, ten times or more. This beta chain is a stray read from a library made for alpha chains; its abundance is not meaningful. The gene calls are TRBV2 and TRBJ1-6, with D maybe TRBD1 (5 bases). Germline values: CDR1 SNHLY, CDR2 FYNNEI. The CDR3 spans 14 residues. Trimming removed 3 bases from V and 10 bases from J, with 13 bases in between. CDR3 region: CASSDRVLWSPLHF. Here the CDR3 DNA reads TGTGCCAGCAGTGACAGGGTCCTTTGGTCACCCCTCCACTTT.

This clonotype showed up just a few times. Since the library was made to target alpha chains, this beta chain is a stray read and its abundance is not meaningful. V usage is TRBV6-1 and J usage is TRBJ1-4, with a weak D call TRBD1 (6 bases). V was cut by 10 bases and J by 2 bases, with 11 bases left in between. The CDR3 runs 13 residues. Germline V CDR1 and CDR2: MNHNS, SASEGT. The CDR3 DNA is TGTGCCACCAGGGGCGTCACTAATGAAAAACTGTTTTTT. Translating gives CATRGVTNEKLFF.

This clonotype showed up many times. As an off-target read in a library built for alpha chains, this beta chain has a frequency of little significance. The chain links TRBV5-1 to TRBJ2-2; D possibly corresponds to TRBD2 (6 bases). CDR3 length equals 15 residues. Germline assignment: CDR1 SGHRS and CDR2 YFSETQ. V shed 2 bases and J shed 2 bases, with 10 bases lying between them. CDR3 region: CASSFGSRNTGELFF. For the CDR3, the DNA is TGCGCCAGCAGCTTCGGGAGCCGAAACACCGGGGAGCTGTTTTTT.

This clonotype was found many times. Found in a library prepared for alpha chains, this beta chain is an off-target read, and its abundance has little meaning. This chain joins TRBV5-1 and TRBJ1-5; 9 positions agree with TRBD1. There are 15 residues in the CDR3. Germline V lookup: CDR1 SGHRS, CDR2 YFSETQ. V was pared by 1 base and J by 4 bases, with 3 bases of the junction left unmatched. CDR3 region: CASSLMTGGNQPQHF. DNA of the CDR3: TGCGCCAGCAGCTTGATGACAGGGGGAAATCAGCCCCAGCATTTT.

Many counts were recorded for this clonotype. This beta chain turned up in a library designed for alpha chains; as an off-target read, its abundance says little. The chain joins TRBV28 to TRBJ1-5; the match to TRBD1 covers 7 bases. Germline-derived CDR1 and CDR2 are MDHEN and SYDVKM. Unmatched junction bases numbered 4, after V lost 5 bases and J lost 6 bases. The CDR3 spans 13 residues. The CDR3: CASSKDRVQPQHF. CDR3 DNA sequence: TGTGCCAGCAGTAAAGACAGGGTTCAGCCCCAGCATTTT. The variable domain in full, completed from reference TRBV28 and TRBJ1-5, reads DVKVTQSSRYLVKRTGEKVFLECVQDMDHENMFWYRQDPGLGLRLIYFSYDVKMKEKGDIPEGYSVSREKKERFSLILESASTNQTSMYLCASSKDRVQPQHFGDGTRLSIL.